These T cell receptor beta chains were read from a single sample in a study of blood T cell repertoires in COVID-19. Assay used: immunoSEQ multiplex PCR; TCRdb lists only in-frame clones, some missing. Altogether 200,000 to 250,000 clones are present, about nine tenths being singletons, with the ten largest covering approximately 6.1%. Specimen: peripheral blood. The receptors here all came from a man at least 80 years old with acute or convalescent COVID-19. The CDR3 runs from the conserved cysteine through the conserved F or W. The order of the fields is J gene, D gene, V gene, clone size, CDR3 protein, CDR3 DNA. D genes are given only for firm matches. The size field is filled for only some rows; it gives once, few, many or a size class.

TRBJ2-1	NA	TRBV3-1/TRBV3-2	few	CASSPLSGSSYNEQFF	TGTGCCAGCAGCCCCCTGAGTGGGAGCTCCTACAATGAGCAGTTCTTC
TRBJ1-6	NA	TRBV27	NA	CASSSYGGGPSPLHF	TGTGCCAGCAGTAGCTATGGGGGGGGCCCCTCACCCCTCCACTTT
TRBJ1-1	NA	TRBV10-1	NA	CASRGGNTEAFF	TGCGCCTCCAGAGGGGGGAACACTGAAGCTTTCTTT
TRBJ2-2	TRBD1	TRBV5-1	once	CASSWTGGVTGELFF	TGCGCCAGCAGCTGGACAGGGGGCGTGACCGGGGAGCTGTTTTTT
TRBJ2-3	NA	TRBV24-1	NA	CATSDFSRSTDTQYF	TGTGCCACCAGTGATTTCTCCAGGAGCACAGATACGCAGTATTTT
TRBJ1-2	TRBD1	TRBV5-4	NA	CASSMAGQGAGYTF	TGTGCCAGCAGCATGGCGGGACAGGGGGCTGGCTACACCTTC
TRBJ2-1	NA	TRBV2	NA	CASSDRIRGNNEQFF	TGTGCCAGCAGTGATCGTATACGCGGGAACAATGAGCAGTTCTTC
TRBJ2-1	NA	TRBV10-3	NA	CAITPGLNNEQFF	TGTGCCATCACACCGGGACTCAACAATGAGCAGTTCTTC
TRBJ2-7	TRBD2	TRBV28	NA	CASSPQTSGRAGGNF	TGTGCCAGCAGTCCTCAGACTAGCGGGAGGGCCGGTGGGAACTTC
TRBJ1-6	NA	TRBV12-3/TRBV12-4	NA	CASSWGGNSPLHF	TGTGCCAGCAGTTGGGGGGGCAATTCACCCCTCCACTTT
TRBJ1-4	NA	TRBV29-1	NA	CTARKTANEKLFF	TGCACAGCGCGTAAGACAGCTAATGAAAAACTGTTTTTT
TRBJ1-4	NA	TRBV6-1	NA	CASSEETVSEKLFF	TGTGCCAGCAGTGAAGAGACAGTGAGTGAAAAACTGTTTTTT
TRBJ1-2	NA	TRBV27	NA	CASSSATGIGYTF	TGTGCCAGCAGTTCAGCTACAGGGATCGGCTACACCTTC
TRBJ1-1	NA	TRBV30	NA	CAWTRGDPEAFF	TGTGCCTGGACCCGGGGGGATCCTGAAGCTTTCTTT
TRBJ1-2	NA	TRBV6-5	medium-sized	CASSYSNQGYGYTF	TGTGCCAGCAGTTACTCGAATCAGGGCTATGGCTACACCTTC
TRBJ2-5	NA	TRBV21-1	NA	CASSTHLRQAGQETQYF	TGTGCCAGCAGCACCCACCTCAGACAGGCAGGGCAAGAGACCCAGTACTTC
TRBJ2-1	TRBD1	TRBV5-1	NA	CASSLAGGNYNEQFF	TGCGCCAGCAGCTTGGCAGGGGGCAACTACAATGAGCAGTTCTTC
TRBJ1-2	NA	TRBV5-1	NA	CASSLSIGDYYGYTF	TGCGCCAGCAGCTTGTCGATAGGGGATTACTATGGCTACACCTTC
TRBJ2-3	TRBD1	TRBV6-5	NA	CASRDRPGPTDTQYF	TGTGCCAGCAGGGACAGGCCAGGGCCCACAGATACGCAGTATTTT
TRBJ1-1	NA	TRBV19	NA	CASSMGRAVTEAFF	TGTGCCAGTAGTATGGGCAGGGCAGTCACTGAAGCTTTCTTT
TRBJ1-1	NA	TRBV11-2	NA	CASRRGNMNTEAFF	TGTGCCAGCAGGCGAGGGAACATGAACACTGAAGCTTTCTTT
TRBJ1-2	NA	TRBV4-1	few	CASSQPARTRDSYGYTF	TGCGCCAGCAGCCAACCTGCTCGGACTCGGGATAGCTATGGCTACACCTTC
TRBJ1-2	TRBD1	TRBV25-1	NA	CASSEAPGQGDYGYTF	TGTGCCAGCAGTGAAGCCCCCGGACAGGGCGACTATGGCTACACCTTC
TRBJ2-5	NA	TRBV6-5	NA	CASSWLAVQETQYF	TGTGCCAGCAGTTGGTTAGCGGTACAAGAGACCCAGTACTTC
TRBJ1-1	NA	TRBV28	NA	CASSLGQKNTEAFF	TGTGCCAGCAGTTTAGGGCAGAAGAACACTGAAGCTTTCTTT
TRBJ1-6	TRBD1	TRBV4-3	NA	CASSQGVPGQQISPLHF	TGCGCCAGCAGCCAAGGCGTGCCGGGACAGCAGATTTCACCCCTCCACTTT
TRBJ2-3	TRBD2	TRBV19	NA	CASSIGLAGEGQYF	TGTGCCAGTAGTATAGGACTAGCGGGAGAGGGGCAGTATTTT
TRBJ1-1	TRBD1	TRBV2	NA	CASSGQGLDIGSRAFF	TGTGCCAGCAGTGGACAGGGGCTCGATATAGGGTCGCGAGCTTTCTTT